The T cell receptor beta chain under discussion was sequenced for a study of blood T cell repertoires in COVID-19 (TCRdb year 2020). For context, the study as a whole: Samples from collaborators originated in the United States, Italy and Spain and spanned both the acute and convalescent phases of COVID-19. The material from the prospective study consisted of cDNA or gDNA derived from T cells, B-cell-depleted T cells, or PBMCs. Subjects who had been exposed to COVID-19, were actively infected with it, or had recovered from it provided the deeply sampled blood TCRbeta repertoires that made up the dataset. The repertoires were released in a freely available public database meant as a resource for research on the immune response to SARS-CoV-2. The samples were drawn from the first 160 participants of the ongoing ImmuneRACE study and from about 1,200 subjects provided by 6 global collaborators. A de-identified subject ID, COVID-19 status, age in years and sex were almost always included in the sample metadata. Where available, HLA class I and class II types were taken from metadata supplied by the sample provider and were not determined by assay-based typing.

From V the trimming removes 3 bases and from J it removes 6 bases, while the gene matches leave 4 bases of the junction unaccounted for. Via the germline V gene, CDR1 is SGHTA and CDR2 FQGTGA. Counted from cysteine to phenylalanine, this CDR3 has 14 amino acids. Left in the record is the CDR3 DNA by itself, 42 bases read in frame from the first base. TCRbeta CDR3 regions were amplified from genomic DNA by means of the immunoSEQ Assay, a bias-controlled multiplex PCR. In the paper's pipeline: The number of nucleated cells in each sample was estimated from the amplification of reference gene primers within the assay. To quantify the absolute abundance of each unique TCRbeta CDR3 rearrangement, sequence reads were collapsed and filtered. For each sample, productive Simpson clonality was calculated as the square root of Simpson's diversity index over productive rearrangements. Drawn from immuneACCESS, this table holds only the in-frame rearrangements with V and J called that TCRdb kept. Clones are partly lost; checked studies trace under half to an unresolved V gene and leave the rest unexplained. The V and J calls and clone size were taken over from that table, and D and trimming were inferred from the DNA. The sample table records approximately 50,000 clones; approximately 89% of these occur just once. The ten largest clones represent about 15% of the sample.

Concerning this clone itself: The target of this receptor is not known. No much larger clone is present one base from it, and per-base qualities are unavailable.

Collaborating institutions collected whole blood in K2EDTA tubes following their own protocols. For TCRbeta analysis, collaborator samples were shipped as frozen whole blood, as isolated PBMCs, or as DNA extracted from either sample type. Results and caveats for the whole study, not just this receptor: The quantity of clinical and demographic metadata differed by source and by participant and was supplied without curation.

The source of this sequence is a human donor in a cohort sampled during active COVID-19. Sequenced material: peripheral blood. The V gene is TRBV7-3 and the J gene is TRBJ2-1; TRBD2 fits 8 bases in the junction. The CDR3 here reads CASSLMTSVNEQFF. The nucleotides read TGTGCCAGCAGCTTGATGACTAGCGTCAATGAGCAGTTCTTC.